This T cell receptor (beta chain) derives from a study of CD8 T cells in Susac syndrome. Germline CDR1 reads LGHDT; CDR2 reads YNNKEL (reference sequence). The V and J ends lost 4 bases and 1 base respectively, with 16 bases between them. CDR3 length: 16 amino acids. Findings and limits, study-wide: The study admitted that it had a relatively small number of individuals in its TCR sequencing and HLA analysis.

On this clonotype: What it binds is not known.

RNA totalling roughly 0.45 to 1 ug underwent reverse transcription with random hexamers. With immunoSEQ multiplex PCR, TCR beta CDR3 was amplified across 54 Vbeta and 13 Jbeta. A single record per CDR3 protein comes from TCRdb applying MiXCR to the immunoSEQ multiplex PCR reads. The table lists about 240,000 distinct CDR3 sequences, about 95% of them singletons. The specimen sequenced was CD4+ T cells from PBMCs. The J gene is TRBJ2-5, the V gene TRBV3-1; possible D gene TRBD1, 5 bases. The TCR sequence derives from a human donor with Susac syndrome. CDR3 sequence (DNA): TGTGCCAGCAGCCCGCGGATAAGACAGAGCCAAGAGACCCAGTACTTC. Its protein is CASSPRIRQSQETQYF.